This TCR beta chain was captured in a study of cytomegalovirus exposure and HLA in healthy donors. Regarding this clone: Its antigen is unidentified.

The study ran its PCR with 60 Vbeta and 13 Jbeta primers. Clones were sequenced by immunoSEQ multiplex PCR, and TCRdb holds only the in-frame ones, with some missing. The sample holds under 300,000 clones; 80% to 95% are singletons and the top ten take about 1.8%. The V gene's germline CDR1 is SGHTA and CDR2 FQGTGA. The trim removed 5 bases at V and 4 bases at J, leaving 13 bases unmatched. CDR3 length: 19 amino acids. Overall study findings and caveats: Several of the most significant clusters were apparently associated with common viral pathogens in a later analysis. Later, an analysis showed that TCR beta chains associated with HLA were more clonally expanded than others that were equally common. As confirmed in vitro, a few CMV-associated chains were specific for CMV antigens.

The TCR sequence derives from a girl aged 2-10 years in good health and CMV-seronegative. The chain is built from TRBV7-3 and TRBJ2-2; 13 nucleotides align to TRBD2. Sequenced material: PBMCs. The CDR3: CASSPMTSGGPGGTGELFF. CDR3 bases: TGTGCCAGCAGCCCGATGACTAGCGGGGGGCCCGGCGGCACCGGGGAGCTGTTTTTT.